The next 25 T cell receptor beta chains were all read from a single sample in a study of T cell repertoires in cytomegalovirus infection. One entry per CDR3 protein results from TCRdb running MiXCR on the reads. The repertoire holds approximately 120,000 distinct CDR3 sequences, more than 25% seen once, with under 65% in the top ten. Their cognate antigens are unknown. The starting material was CD8+ T cells from cultured PBMCs, obtained from culture after CMV antigen stimulation. These receptors all stem from a human donor in good health (CMV status not recorded). Some clones in this sample may be carry-over from other donors' samples.

The gene calls are TRBV20-1 and TRBJ2-7, with unresolved D. V was pared by 2 bases and J by 4 bases, with 9 bases between. The CDR3 is 12 amino acids. Per the germline V gene, CDR1 is DFQATT and CDR2 is SNEGSKA (reference sequence). The CDR3 sequence is CSARSVGYEQYF. CDR3 nucleotides: TGCAGTGCTAGATCGGTTGGGTACGAGCAGTACTTC.

V gene TRBV4-1 combines with J gene TRBJ2-5; TRBD2 matches 8 bases. V was clipped by 4 bases and J by 3 bases; unmatched bases: 16. The length of the CDR3 is 18 residues. Germline CDR1 and CDR2: MGHRA and YSYEKL. The CDR3 sequence is CASSPRIVSGGTEETQYF. CDR3 nucleotides: TGCGCCAGCAGCCCCCGAATCGTCAGCGGGGGCACCGAAGAGACCCAGTACTTC.

This clonotype was observed a few times. The V and J genes are TRBV2 and TRBJ2-1; D call uncertain. Germline loops: CDR1 SNHLY, CDR2 FYNNEI. This CDR3 has 15 residues. The V end lost 5 bases, the J end lost 4 bases, and 15 bases lay between the germline ends. CDR3 DNA sequence: TGTGCCAGCAGTCGAAATTGGGGTTCTTACAATGAGCAGTTCTTC. Amino acid sequence: CASSRNWGSYNEQFF.

The chain links TRBV6-5 to TRBJ1-1; D is unresolved. The CDR3 runs to 14 residues. The V gene's germline CDR1 is MNHEY and CDR2 SVGAGI. V lost 2 bases, J lost 3 bases, and 10 bases lay in between. This CDR3 reads CASSYVSADTEAFF. Written as DNA, the CDR3 is TGTGCCAGCAGTTACGTCTCAGCGGACACTGAAGCTTTCTTT.

This clonotype was seen many times. CDR3 loop: CSVDRGNYGYTF. The CDR3 bases are TGCAGCGTTGACCGGGGGAACTATGGCTACACCTTC. This chain links TRBV29-1 with TRBJ1-2; TRBD1 might be the D (5 bases). The V end was cut by 3 bases, the J end by 2 bases, with 7 bases between. Germline V gives CDR1 SQVTM, CDR2 ANQGSEA. CDR3 length equals 12 residues.

The gene calls are TRBV2 and TRBJ2-3; 7 bases are shared with TRBD1. The CDR3 is 15 amino acids. Germline V gene data show CDR1 as SNHLY and CDR2 as FYNNEI. The ends lost 6 bases at V and 3 bases at J; junction bases unmatched: 9. Here the CDR3 reads CASRMTGLITDTQYF. CDR3 nucleotides: TGTGCCAGCAGAATGACAGGGCTGATTACAGATACGCAGTATTTT.

This clonotype was detected a few times. The rearrangement links TRBV27 to TRBJ2-7, with D possibly being TRBD1 or TRBD2 (6 bases each). The length of the CDR3 is 15 residues. CDR1 and CDR2 from the germline V gene are MNHEY and SMNVEV (reference sequence). The V and J ends lost 2 bases and 4 bases respectively, with 15 bases between them. The CDR3 DNA reads as TGTGCCAGCAGTTTAAAGGGGGGCCTTGGGTACGAGCAGTACTTC. Protein product: CASSLKGGLGYEQYF.

In the case of this clonotype: One end of the junction is discordant with germline, which a read error may explain. This rearrangement joins TRBV4-1 to TRBJ2-2; maybe TRBD2 (6 bases). Germline CDR1 is MGHRA and CDR2 is YSYEKL. The CDR3 is made up of 17 amino acids. CDR3 sequence: CASSQPTGTVNTGELFF. In DNA form, the CDR3 reads TGTGCCAGCAGCCAACCAACCGGGACTGTGAACACCGGGGAGCTGTTTTTT.

This clonotype was observed many times. The chain employs TRBV7-2 and TRBJ1-3; D is ambiguous. The germline V gene encodes CDR1 SGHTA and CDR2 FQGNSA. V lost 1 base, J lost 2 bases, and 9 bases lay in between. The CDR3 sequence is 15 residues long. CDR3 sequence: CASSLEETTGNTIYF. DNA for the CDR3: TGTGCCAGCAGCTTAGAGGAGACAACTGGAAACACCATATATTTT.

Only a few counts were recorded for this clonotype. The rearrangement joins TRBV5-6 to TRBJ2-1; 14 positions agree with TRBD2. CDR1 SGHDT and CDR2 YYEEEE come from the germline V gene. The V gene end was trimmed by 0 bases and the J gene end by 4 bases; junction bases not matched to a gene: 3. CDR3 length: 17 amino acids. The CDR3 DNA follows: TGTGCCAGCAGCTTGGCCCGGACTAGCGGGGGGTACAATGAGCAGTTCTTC. This encodes CASSLARTSGGYNEQFF.

This chain uses TRBV20-1 with TRBJ2-1; D is perhaps TRBD1 (5 bases). The CDR3 contains 15 residues. Trimming stripped 0 bases from V and 4 bases from J, with 13 bases between. Germline V gives CDR1 DFQATT, CDR2 SNEGSKA (reference sequence). CDR3 sequence (DNA): TGCAGTGCTAGAGACAGGGAACCCCCTTACAATGAGCAGTTCTTC. Its translation is CSARDREPPYNEQFF.

This chain links TRBV28 with TRBJ1-5; no definite D call. Trimming shortened V by 4 bases and J by 13 bases, and 23 bases separated the two germline ends. CDR1 MDHEN and CDR2 SYDVKM come from the germline V gene. The CDR3 sequence is 15 residues long. This CDR3 is CASSSSLILRNSQHF. The CDR3, as DNA: TGTGCCAGCAGTTCCAGCCTGATCTTACGGAATTCTCAGCATTTT.

There are a few counts of this clonotype. This rearrangement joins TRBV18 to TRBJ2-5; perhaps D is TRBD1 or TRBD2 (5 bases each). The CDR3 contains 13 residues. Trimming cost V 2 bases and J 5 bases, with 9 bases left between them. Per the germline V gene, CDR1 is KGHSH and CDR2 is LQKENI. The CDR3 nucleotides read TGTGCCAGCTCACCATCCGAGGGGGAGACCCAGTACTTC. Translated: CASSPSEGETQYF.

This CDR3 reads CASSMGQGIHQGTEAFF. The CDR3 nucleotides are TGTGCCAGTAGTATGGGGCAGGGTATCCATCAGGGGACTGAAGCTTTCTTT. The J gene is TRBJ1-1, the V gene TRBV19; TRBD1 is a possible D gene (6 bases). Germline V gives CDR1 LNHDA, CDR2 SQIVND (reference sequence). Trimming cost V 3 bases and J 5 bases, with 22 bases left between them. The CDR3 is made up of 17 amino acids. Full variable domain (outside the CDR3, taken from reference TRBV19 and TRBJ1-1): DGGITQSPKYLFRKEGQNVTLSCEQNLNHDAMYWYRQDPGQGLRLIYYSQIVNDFQKGDIAEGYSVSREKKESFPLTVTSAQKNPTAFYLCASSMGQGIHQGTEAFFGQGTRLTVV.

This rearrangement joins TRBV6-2 or TRBV6-3 to TRBJ1-4; D ambiguous. The CDR3 spans 13 residues. In germline, CDR1 is MNHEY, CDR2 SVGEGT. Trimming removed 0 bases from V and 8 bases from J, with 7 bases in between. The CDR3 coding sequence is TGTGCCAGCAGTTACTCGATCGGGGAAAAACTGTTTTTT. This sequence encodes CASSYSIGEKLFF.

The V call is TRBV7-6, the J call TRBJ2-2, with D unclear. V gave up 1 base and J gave up 7 bases, with 4 bases separating them. Germline V gene lookup returns CDR1 SGHVS and CDR2 FNYEAQ. The CDR3 runs to 12 residues. The CDR3 spells CASSLGIGELFF. CDR3 in DNA: TGTGCCAGCAGCTTAGGGATCGGGGAGCTGTTTTTT.

The V and J genes are TRBV7-9 and TRBJ1-1; D remains unclear. This CDR3 is built from 13 residues. V lost 5 bases, J lost 0 bases, and 7 bases lay in between. Germline CDR1 and CDR2: SEHNR and FQNEAQ (reference sequence). This CDR3 reads CASSKTLNTEAFF. DNA for the CDR3: TGTGCCAGCAGCAAAACACTGAACACTGAAGCTTTCTTT. Supplemented by reference TRBV7-9 and TRBJ1-1, the full variable domain reads DTGVSQNPRHKITKRGQNVTFRCDPISEHNRLYWYRQTLGQGPEFLTYFQNEAQLEKSRLLSDRFSAERPKGSFSTLEIQRTEQGDSAMYLCASSKTLNTEAFFGQGTRLTVV.

In its sample, this clonotype was seen many times. In DNA, the CDR3 is TGTGCCAGCAGCTTAGTGGTAGACAGGGTTGAAAATGCTGGGGCCAACGTCCTGACTTTC. Translation gives CASSLVVDRVENAGANVLTF. The chain combines TRBV7-8 with TRBJ2-6; 7 nucleotides line up with TRBD1. The CDR3 has 20 residues. The V segment lost 1 base and the J segment 2 bases; nucleotides outside the gene matches: 14. Per the germline V gene, CDR1 is SGHVS and CDR2 is FQNEAQ.

This sequence joins TRBV27 and TRBJ2-5; tentative D call: TRBD2 (5 bases). CDR1 MNHEY and CDR2 SMNVEV come from the germline V gene (reference sequence). This CDR3 is built from 16 residues. Deletions cut 8 bases from V and 5 bases from J, with 24 bases between. In DNA, the CDR3 is TGTGCCAGCGGCTTTAATTGGCTAGCATTCAGGGAGACCCAGTACTTC. Amino acid sequence: CASGFNWLAFRETQYF.

The chain employs TRBV7-9 and TRBJ1-2; weak D call: TRBD1 (5 bases). CDR1 SEHNR and CDR2 FQNEAQ come from the germline V gene (reference sequence). The CDR3 loop spans 15 amino acids. Between the trimmed V and J ends, which lost 1 base and 2 bases, there was a span of 11 bases. The CDR3 bases are TGTGCCAGCAGCTTAGTGCCCAGGGACAACTATGGCTACACCTTC. Its protein is CASSLVPRDNYGYTF.

The chain employs TRBV20-1 and TRBJ1-3, with D possibly being TRBD1 (5 bases). The germline V and J ends were trimmed by 6 bases and 1 base, with 19 bases remaining between them. This CDR3 contains 16 residues. CDR1 and CDR2 from the germline V gene are DFQATT and SNEGSKA (reference sequence). DNA for the CDR3: TGCAGTGCGGTACCACGGGACCGGGCGTCTGGAAACACCATATATTTT. Amino acid sequence: CSAVPRDRASGNTIYF.

This clonotype was observed a handful of times. The rearrangement joins TRBV4-2 to TRBJ2-7; a possible D gene is TRBD2 (5 bases). From germline, CDR1 is LGHNA and CDR2 YNFKEQ. The V gene lost 3 bases and the J gene lost 6 bases, with 9 bases spanning the gap. The CDR3 is 12 residues long. For the CDR3, the DNA is TGTGCCAGCAGCCAGGACTCGGTCGAGCAGTACTTC. This sequence encodes CASSQDSVEQYF.

This clonotype has ten or more counts. The rearrangement joins TRBV6-1 to TRBJ2-7, with 9 bases that match TRBD1. Germline CDR1 is MNHNS and CDR2 is SASEGT. This CDR3 is built from 15 residues. V trimming: 5 bases; J trimming: 6 bases; junction bases outside the gene matches: 11. In DNA, the CDR3 is TGTGCCAGCAGTACAAACGGACAGGGGAGGGTCGAGCAGTACTTC. Protein product: CASSTNGQGRVEQYF.

This chain links TRBV7-2 with TRBJ2-7, with D perhaps TRBD2 (5 bases). V shed 1 base and J shed 4 bases, with 17 bases lying between them. Looked up from germline, CDR1 is SGHTA and CDR2 is FQGNSA. CDR3 length: 16 residues. The CDR3 loop reads CASSLDRERGTYEQYF. As DNA, the CDR3 is TGTGCCAGCAGCTTAGACCGGGAAAGAGGCACTTACGAGCAGTACTTC.

A few counts support this clonotype. The rearrangement links TRBV6-5 to TRBJ2-1, with unresolved D. CDR3 length: 10 residues. From germline, CDR1 is MNHEY and CDR2 SVGAGI. V was shortened by 9 bases and J by 8 bases, with 8 bases between the two germline ends. The CDR3 DNA reads as TGTGCCAGTGGACGCGATGAGCAGTTCTTC. Translating gives CASGRDEQFF.